The entry below gives a single TCR beta chain sequence along with its context. Its antigen is undetermined. These data come from a study of cytomegalovirus exposure and HLA in healthy donors. General study results and limits: An analysis was carried out later, and it reportedly showed fewer N-insertions in an Asian-associated ancestry cluster than the roughly 670-donor mean. Some V segments, including TRBV6-2 and TRBV6-3, were excluded as indistinguishable. Overall, approximately 150 TCR beta chains were annotated as cytomegalovirus-associated. Using a false discovery rate of 0.05, a later analysis showed that approximately 17,000 TCR beta sequences were associated with HLA alleles.

Primers for the PCR totalled 60 Vbeta and 13 Jbeta. Only in-frame clones appear in the TCRdb table, and some are missing; sequencing was by immunoSEQ multiplex PCR. Of roughly 180,000 clones in the sample, more than 65% were seen once. Per germline, CDR1 SEHNR and CDR2 FQNEAQ (reference sequence). This CDR3 contains 15 residues. V shed 2 bases, J shed 5 bases, and the junction held 3 bases outside the gene matches. Material: PBMCs. The chain links TRBV7-9 to TRBJ2-1; 10 bases are shared with TRBD2. The source is a girl aged 2-10 years in good health and CMV-seropositive. In nucleotides, the CDR3 is TGTGCCAGCAGCTTATGGCTAGCGGGGGACAATGAGCAGTTCTTC. This sequence encodes CASSLWLAGDNEQFF.